Listed below are T cell receptor beta chains from one sample, sequenced in a study of control samples from healthy donors and cancer patients. Assay: immunoSEQ multiplex PCR; the TCRdb copy retains only in-frame clones and omits some. The top ten hold around 2% of the sample, which has 100,000 to 150,000 clones, more than 75% seen once. The sequencing input was blood. Receptors originate from a man aged 18 to 35 in good health. The CDR3 runs from the conserved cysteine through the conserved F or W. The D gene is left open where the match is weak. The size field is filled for only some rows; it gives once, few, many or a size class.

-,TRBJ2-3,-,TRBV5-1,CASSFGELTTDTQYF,TGCGCCAGCAGCTTTGGGGAGCTTACCACAGATACGCAGTATTTT
-,TRBJ1-3,-,TRBV25-1,CASSESTNSGNTIYF,TGTGCCAGCAGTGAGAGCACAAACTCTGGAAACACCATATATTTT
TRBD2,TRBJ2-3,-,TRBV20-1,CSASLAGVSDTQYF,TGCAGTGCTAGTCTAGCGGGAGTATCAGATACGCAGTATTTT
TRBD1,TRBJ1-1,-,TRBV11-3,CASSPGQGGVTEAFF,TGTGCCAGCAGCCCTGGACAGGGAGGGGTCACTGAAGCTTTCTTT
TRBD1,TRBJ1-1,-,TRBV6-5,CASSYNRGRWDTEAFF,TGTGCCAGCAGTTACAACAGGGGGCGTTGGGACACTGAAGCTTTCTTT
TRBD1,TRBJ1-6,many,TRBV9,CASSVGRGNSPLHF,TGTGCCAGCAGCGTAGGCAGGGGGAATTCACCCCTCCACTTT
-,TRBJ1-1,-,TRBV28,CASSLPGGAFF,TGTGCCAGCAGTTTACCCGGGGGAGCTTTCTTT
TRBD1,TRBJ1-6,-,TRBV19,CASSTTGNSPLHF,TGTGCCAGTAGCACGACAGGGAATTCACCCCTCCACTTT
-,TRBJ1-2,-,TRBV28,CASKIPLGGQGYGYTF,TGTGCCAGCAAAATCCCCTTGGGAGGGCAGGGGTATGGCTACACCTTC
TRBD1,TRBJ1-1,-,TRBV29-1,CSVRTGLKYTEAFF,TGCAGCGTGCGGACAGGGCTGAAGTACACTGAAGCTTTCTTT
-,TRBJ2-4,-,TRBV3-1/TRBV3-2,CASSQVMGGAAKNIQYF,TGTGCCAGCAGCCAAGTTATGGGGGGCGCAGCCAAAAACATTCAGTACTTC
-,TRBJ1-5,-,TRBV19,CASSIQGQPQHF,TGTGCCAGTAGTATCCAGGGCCAGCCCCAGCATTTT
-,TRBJ2-1,-,TRBV4-3,CASSQGTANNEQFF,TGCGCCAGCAGCCAAGGGACAGCCAACAATGAGCAGTTCTTC
-,TRBJ2-7,-,TRBV6-5,CASRGGADRFYEQYF,TGTGCCAGCAGAGGAGGGGCGGACAGATTCTACGAGCAGTACTTC
TRBD1,TRBJ2-3,-,TRBV5-4,CASSSGQVRVTQYF,TGTGCCAGCAGCTCTGGACAGGTTAGGGTTACGCAGTATTTT
TRBD2,TRBJ2-7,-,TRBV3-1/TRBV3-2,CASSQEFGTSSRGKQYF,TGTGCCAGCAGCCAAGAATTTGGGACTAGCAGCCGGGGGAAGCAGTACTTC
TRBD1,TRBJ1-2,-,TRBV6-5,CASVLSRGRDGYTF,TGTGCCAGCGTCCTCTCCAGGGGGCGGGATGGCTACACCTTC
TRBD2,TRBJ2-2,once,TRBV6-5,CASSWEGANTGELFF,TGTGCCAGCAGTTGGGAGGGTGCGAACACCGGGGAGCTGTTTTTT
TRBD1,TRBJ1-2,-,TRBV27,CASSFLNRGNYGYTF,TGTGCCAGCAGTTTTCTTAACAGGGGGAACTATGGCTACACCTTC
-,TRBJ2-1,-,TRBV10-1,CASSGISGYNEQFF,TGCGCCAGCAGTGGCATTAGCGGATACAATGAGCAGTTCTTC
-,TRBJ1-1,-,TRBV27,CASNPLASHTEAFF,TGTGCCAGCAACCCACTAGCCAGCCACACTGAAGCTTTCTTT
TRBD2,TRBJ2-1,few,TRBV6-4,CASSPTSGGYNEQFF,TGTGCCAGCAGCCCTACTAGCGGGGGATACAATGAGCAGTTCTTC
-,TRBJ1-5,-,TRBV27,CASSLKQVNQPQHF,TGTGCCAGCAGTTTAAAACAGGTCAATCAGCCCCAGCATTTT
-,TRBJ2-2,-,TRBV14,CASSQEPAPLELFF,TGTGCCAGCAGCCAAGAGCCGGCCCCCTTGGAGCTGTTTTTT
TRBD2,TRBJ2-7,-,TRBV18,CASSPGTSGTGEQYF,TGTGCCAGCTCTCCAGGGACTAGCGGGACCGGCGAGCAGTACTTC
-,TRBJ1-1,few,TRBV7-9,CASSSPSGAFF,TGTGCCAGCAGCTCCCCGTCAGGAGCTTTCTTT
-,TRBJ2-3,-,TRBV5-1,CASGLAEIGDTQYF,TGCGCCAGCGGCTTGGCCGAAATTGGGGATACGCAGTATTTT
-,TRBJ2-4,-,TRBV18,CASSPPSEGNIQYF,TGTGCCAGCTCACCCCCTTCGGAGGGAAACATTCAGTACTTC
-,TRBJ1-2,-,TRBV7-9,CASSSQGIYGYTF,TGTGCCAGCAGCTCGCAGGGGATCTATGGCTACACCTTC
TRBD2,TRBJ2-1,-,TRBV27,CASSHAGGTNEQFF,TGTGCCAGCAGTCACGCGGGAGGCACCAATGAGCAGTTCTTC
-,TRBJ2-7,-,TRBV9,CASSVAAGYEQYF,TGTGCCAGCAGCGTAGCCGCCGGTTACGAGCAGTACTTC
TRBD1,TRBJ2-2,-,TRBV19,CASSIDSRGRLTGELFF,TGTGCCAGTAGTATTGATTCGAGGGGGCGCCTCACCGGGGAGCTGTTTTTT
-,TRBJ1-1,-,TRBV30,CAWIAQTVRGPEAFF,TGTGCCTGGATCGCACAGACAGTACGGGGCCCTGAAGCTTTCTTT
-,TRBJ2-7,-,TRBV28,CASSQIQGLYEQYF,TGTGCCAGCAGTCAGATACAGGGTCTCTACGAGCAGTACTTC
-,TRBJ2-5,-,TRBV5-4,CASSQRDFQETQYF,TGTGCCAGCAGCCAGCGAGACTTCCAAGAGACCCAGTACTTC
-,TRBJ1-3,once,TRBV9,CASSVQGSGNTIYF,TGTGCCAGCAGCGTCCAGGGCTCTGGAAACACCATATATTTT
TRBD2,TRBJ2-2,-,TRBV5-4,CASSFPSGPTGELFF,TGTGCCAGCAGTTTCCCTAGCGGGCCCACCGGGGAGCTGTTTTTT
-,TRBJ1-4,-,TRBV25-1,CASIKTGSLIEKLFF,TGTGCCAGCATTAAAACCGGGTCTCTAATAGAAAAACTGTTTTTT
-,TRBJ2-7,-,TRBV5-1,CASSWQDASYEQYF,TGCGCCAGCAGCTGGCAGGACGCTTCCTACGAGCAGTACTTC
-,TRBJ2-7,-,TRBV5-1,CASSLVSGYSYEQYF,TGCGCCAGCAGCTTGGTTAGCGGTTACTCCTACGAGCAGTACTTC
-,TRBJ2-6,few,TRBV3-1/TRBV3-2,CASSQDGLVSGANVLTF,TGTGCCAGCAGCCAAGACGGTCTAGTGAGTGGGGCCAACGTCCTGACTTTC
-,TRBJ2-1,-,TRBV7-8,CASSFGPSSYNEQFF,TGTGCCAGCAGCTTCGGACCGAGCTCCTACAATGAGCAGTTCTTC
-,TRBJ2-5,-,TRBV12-3/TRBV12-4,CASSLEVAQYF,TGTGCCAGCAGTTTAGAGGTGGCCCAGTACTTC
TRBD2,TRBJ2-1,-,TRBV4-1,CASTAIPGLQFF,TGCGCCAGCACGGCGATTCCGGGACTACAGTTCTTC
-,TRBJ1-2,-,TRBV19,CASSIRDTDGYTF,TGTGCCAGTAGTATAAGGGACACGGATGGCTACACCTTC
-,TRBJ2-3,few,TRBV30,CAWKTGSRYTQYF,TGTGCCTGGAAGACGGGGTCGAGGTATACGCAGTATTTT
TRBD1,TRBJ1-2,-,TRBV24-1,CATSDYGTGGPNYGYTF,TGTGCCACCAGTGATTATGGGACAGGGGGACCTAACTATGGCTACACCTTC
TRBD2,TRBJ2-1,-,TRBV7-2,CASSLGGSGRASNEQFF,TGTGCCAGCAGCTTAGGCGGCAGCGGGAGGGCCTCGAATGAGCAGTTCTTC
-,TRBJ1-2,once,TRBV25-1,CASSDLYGYTF,TGTGCCAGCAGTGACCTCTATGGCTACACCTTC
-,TRBJ2-7,-,TRBV29-1,CSVEEGRGGYEQYF,TGCAGCGTTGAAGAAGGTAGGGGGGGCTACGAGCAGTACTTC
-,TRBJ1-1,-,TRBV19,CASSIDSMNTEAFF,TGTGCCAGTAGTATTGACAGCATGAACACTGAAGCTTTCTTT
-,TRBJ1-1,-,TRBV3-1/TRBV3-2,CASSQDLRGTEAFF,TGTGCCAGCAGCCAAGATCTTCGAGGCACTGAAGCTTTCTTT
-,TRBJ1-1,-,TRBV19,CASSYTKNTEAFF,TGTGCCAGTAGCTACACGAAAAACACTGAAGCTTTCTTT
-,TRBJ2-7,few,TRBV5-4,CASSLALGGNYEQYF,TGTGCCAGCAGCTTGGCCCTCGGAGGTAATTACGAGCAGTACTTC
-,TRBJ2-1,once,TRBV11-3,CASSPRPGGPQSYNEQFF,TGTGCCAGCAGCCCTCGGCCCGGAGGGCCGCAATCCTACAATGAGCAGTTCTTC